Below, 17 T cell receptor beta chains from the same sample are listed, as sequenced in a study of blood T cell repertoires in COVID-19. Data came from immunoSEQ multiplex PCR; TCRdb stores just in-frame clones and leaves some out. The sample consists of approximately 210,000 clones, approximately 80% of them appearing once. Material: PBMCs or T cells enriched from blood (not recorded which). These receptor sequences come from a woman aged 60 to 75 who had recovered from COVID-19.

The rearrangement joins TRBV5-1 to TRBJ1-1; D might be TRBD1 (6 bases). Germline V gene data show CDR1 as SGHRS and CDR2 as YFSETQ. V lost 2 bases and J 3 bases, leaving 11 bases between the germline ends. The CDR3 extends over 14 amino acids. In DNA, the CDR3 is TGCGCCAGCAGCTTCTGGGGGCGGGACACTGAAGCTTTCTTT. Translation: CASSFWGRDTEAFF. The full variable domain, its missing parts supplied by reference TRBV5-1 and TRBJ1-1, is KAGVTQTPRYLIKTRGQQVTLSCSPISGHRSVSWYQQTPGQGLQFLFEYFSETQRNKGNFPGRFSGRQFSNSRSEMNVSTLELGDSALYLCASSFWGRDTEAFFGQGTRLTVV.

The CDR3 sequence is CASGNLIRRDYNEQFF. The CDR3 region has the DNA TGTGCTAGTGGTAATCTTATCCGGCGGGACTACAATGAGCAGTTCTTC. The V gene is TRBV12-5, the J gene TRBJ2-1, with a possible D match to TRBD2 (6 bases). Trimming left V 5 bases short and J 3 bases short, with 17 bases between. The CDR3 is 16 amino acids. The germline CDR1 and CDR2 sequences are LGHNT and FRNRAP.

This clone was counted only a few times. The V and J genes are TRBV12-3 or TRBV12-4 and TRBJ1-2, with 7 nucleotides matching TRBD1. Losses at the gene ends were 7 bases for V and 7 bases for J; bases not matched to a gene: 9. The CDR3 runs to 13 residues. This CDR3 is CASTADRYSGYTF. For the CDR3, the DNA is TGTGCCAGCACCGCGGACAGGTACAGTGGCTACACCTTC.

This chain joins TRBV24-1 and TRBJ2-1, with 8 bases fitting TRBD2. The germline gives CDR1 KGHDR, CDR2 SFDVKD. J lost 5 bases, V lost 10 bases, and 6 bases had no gene match. The CDR3 loop spans 13 amino acids. The CDR3 reads CATGTRNNNEQFF. CDR3 sequence (DNA): TGTGCCACAGGGACTAGAAATAACAATGAGCAGTTCTTC.

The chain links TRBV3-1 (or the pseudogene TRBV3-2) to TRBJ2-7, with 9 bases aligning to TRBD2. With V trimmed by 4 bases and J by 2 bases, 9 bases remained unmatched. This CDR3 spans 16 amino acids. From germline, CDR1 is LGHDT and CDR2 YNNKEL (reference sequence). CDR3 protein: CASSRTSGLAAYEQYF. In nucleotides, the CDR3 is TGTGCCAGCAGCCGAACCTCGGGACTAGCTGCCTACGAGCAGTACTTC.

This clone was counted only a few times. The V call is TRBV12-5, the J call TRBJ1-3; the match to TRBD1 covers 7 bases. With V trimmed by 6 bases and J by 2 bases, 4 bases remained unmatched. Germline assignment: CDR1 LGHNT and CDR2 FRNRAP. The CDR3 covers 14 residues. The CDR3 DNA reads as TGTGCTAGTGGCACCACAGGGGCTGGAAACACCATATATTTT. Protein sequence: CASGTTGAGNTIYF.

The gene calls are TRBV4-1 and TRBJ2-7; possible D gene TRBD2, 5 bases. Germline CDR1 and CDR2: MGHRA and YSYEKL. V was trimmed by 2 bases and J by 0 bases, leaving 5 bases between them. This CDR3 has 13 residues. The CDR3 region has the DNA TGCGCCAGCAGCCAACGGGACTCCTACGAGCAGTACTTC. This codes for CASSQRDSYEQYF.

The chain combines TRBV10-3 with TRBJ2-3; D is ambiguous. The germline V and J ends were trimmed by 7 bases and 1 base, with 12 bases remaining between them. The CDR3 is 14 residues long. Germline values: CDR1 ENHRY, CDR2 SYGVKD. CDR3 nucleotide sequence: TGTGCCATCACTCCGGAGATCGGCACAGATACGCAGTATTTT. As protein: CAITPEIGTDTQYF.

The chain uses TRBV2 and TRBJ1-1; D perhaps matches TRBD1 (5 bases). Between the trimmed V and J ends, which lost 6 bases and 5 bases, there was a span of 19 bases. Looked up from germline, CDR1 is SNHLY and CDR2 is FYNNEI. CDR3 length equals 15 residues. The CDR3 region is CASSPDGGMGTEAFF. The CDR3 DNA sequence: TGTGCCAGCAGCCCTGACGGGGGGATGGGGACTGAAGCTTTCTTT.

The chain's CDR3 is CASKRAAQSTDTQYF. The CDR3 region has the DNA TGTGCCAGCAAACGTGCGGCGCAGAGCACAGATACGCAGTATTTT. The chain is built from TRBV2 and TRBJ2-3; the D is unclear. The germline gives CDR1 SNHLY, CDR2 FYNNEI. The CDR3 has 15 residues. The V end was cut by 7 bases, the J end by 0 bases, with 14 bases between.

The V call is TRBV28, the J call TRBJ2-1; 13 bases align to TRBD2. With 4 bases clipped from V and 9 bases from J, the junction kept 6 bases outside the gene matches. CDR3 length: 15 residues. Germline V gives CDR1 MDHEN, CDR2 SYDVKM. In DNA, the CDR3 is TGTGCCAGCAGTTCCGGACTAGCGGGAGTAAGTGAGCAGTTCTTC. This sequence encodes CASSSGLAGVSEQFF.

V gene TRBV3-1 (or the pseudogene TRBV3-2) combines with J gene TRBJ2-7; tentatively, D is TRBD1 (5 bases). Germline V gene lookup returns CDR1 LGHDT and CDR2 YNNKEL (reference sequence). This CDR3 spans 14 amino acids. Trimming cost V 1 base and J 6 bases, with 13 bases left between them. This CDR3 reads CASSQGAQGFEQYF. The CDR3 DNA sequence: TGTGCCAGCAGCCAAGGGGCCCAGGGTTTCGAGCAGTACTTC.

This clone has just a few counts. V gene TRBV18 combines with J gene TRBJ1-1, with TRBD1 identical over 7 bases. Germline CDR1 is KGHSH and CDR2 is LQKENI. The CDR3 covers 13 residues. The V and J ends lost 5 bases and 7 bases, in that order; junction bases with no gene match: 7. The CDR3 protein is CASSDRGPREAFF. The CDR3 DNA reads as TGTGCCAGCTCAGATAGGGGGCCCCGTGAAGCTTTCTTT.

The V call is TRBV5-1, the J call TRBJ2-7; TRBD2 matches 8 bases. The CDR3 contains 12 residues. Germline lookup yields CDR1 SGHRS and CDR2 YFSETQ. After removal of 4 bases from V and 6 bases from J, the junction contained 3 bases not matched to a gene. CDR3 nucleotides: TGCGCCAGCAGCAAACGGGGGGGCGAGCAGTACTTC. Its translation: CASSKRGGEQYF.

This clone was recorded a few times. In DNA, the CDR3 is TGTGCCAGCAGCCCGCAGCAGGCCAGGGGGACTGAAGCTTTCTTT. Protein: CASSPQQARGTEAFF. V gene TRBV7-6 combines with J gene TRBJ1-1; 7 nucleotides match TRBD1. Germline-derived CDR1 and CDR2 are SGHVS and FNYEAQ. V lost 5 bases to trimming and J lost 5 bases; unmatched junction nucleotides: 11. The CDR3 loop spans 15 amino acids.

This clone was seen only a few times. This chain connects TRBV2 to TRBJ2-7; 7 nucleotides line up with TRBD1. Germline V gene sequence: CDR1 SNHLY, CDR2 FYNNEI. With V trimmed by 7 bases and J by 0 bases, 6 bases remained unmatched. The CDR3 is 14 residues long. The CDR3 coding sequence is TGTGCCAGCACTACGGACAGGAACTCCTACGAGCAGTACTTC. Translated, it gives CASTTDRNSYEQYF.

The V gene is TRBV7-9, the J gene TRBJ2-7, with 7 positions matching TRBD1. Trimming removed 4 bases from V and 6 bases from J; junction bases left unmatched: 6. The CDR3 contains 13 residues. Per the germline V gene, CDR1 is SEHNR and CDR2 is FQNEAQ (reference sequence). This CDR3 is CASSSQEGAEQYF. The CDR3 coding sequence is TGTGCCAGCAGCTCCCAAGAGGGGGCCGAGCAGTACTTC.